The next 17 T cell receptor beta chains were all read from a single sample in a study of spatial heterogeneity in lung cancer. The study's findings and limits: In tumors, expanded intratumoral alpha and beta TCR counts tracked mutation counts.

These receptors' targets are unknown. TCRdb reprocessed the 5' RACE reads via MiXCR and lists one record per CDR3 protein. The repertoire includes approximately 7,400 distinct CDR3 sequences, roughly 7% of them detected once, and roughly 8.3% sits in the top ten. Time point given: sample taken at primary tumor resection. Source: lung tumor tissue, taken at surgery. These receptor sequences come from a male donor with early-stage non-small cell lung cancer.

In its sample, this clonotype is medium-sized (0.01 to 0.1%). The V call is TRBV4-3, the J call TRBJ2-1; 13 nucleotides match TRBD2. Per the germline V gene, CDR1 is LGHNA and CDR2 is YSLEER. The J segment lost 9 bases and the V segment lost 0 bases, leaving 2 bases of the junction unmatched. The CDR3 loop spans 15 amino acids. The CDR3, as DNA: TGCGCCAGCAGCCAAGATGGGACTAGCGGGACTGAGCAGTTCTTC. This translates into CASSQDGTSGTEQFF.

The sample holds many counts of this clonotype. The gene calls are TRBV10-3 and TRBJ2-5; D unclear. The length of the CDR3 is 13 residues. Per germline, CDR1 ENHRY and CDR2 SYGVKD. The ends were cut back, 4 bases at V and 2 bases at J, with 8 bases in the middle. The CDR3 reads CAISADLQETQYF. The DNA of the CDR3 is TGTGCCATCAGTGCAGATCTTCAAGAGACCCAGTACTTC.

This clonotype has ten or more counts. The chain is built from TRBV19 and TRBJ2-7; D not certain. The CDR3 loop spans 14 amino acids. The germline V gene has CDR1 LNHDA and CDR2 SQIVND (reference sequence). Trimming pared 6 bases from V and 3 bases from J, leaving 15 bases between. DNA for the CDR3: TGTGCCAGTAGCTATATACCGATATACTACGAGCAGTACTTC. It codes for CASSYIPIYYEQYF.

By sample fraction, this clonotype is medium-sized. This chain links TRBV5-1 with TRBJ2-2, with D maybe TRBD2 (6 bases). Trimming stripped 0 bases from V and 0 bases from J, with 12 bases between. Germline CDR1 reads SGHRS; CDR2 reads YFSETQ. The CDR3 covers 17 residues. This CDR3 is CASSLAGGTANTGELFF. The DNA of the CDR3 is TGCGCCAGCAGCTTGGCCGGCGGGACCGCGAACACCGGGGAGCTGTTTTTT.

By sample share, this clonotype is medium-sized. The CDR3 here is CASSQELAGAEQFF. In DNA form, the CDR3 reads TGTGCCAGCAGCCAAGAACTAGCGGGGGCCGAGCAGTTCTTC. V and J are TRBV3-1 and TRBJ2-1; 11 nucleotides match TRBD2. Losses at the gene ends were 0 bases for V and 10 bases for J; bases not matched to a gene: 2. The CDR3 length is 14 residues. Germline assignment: CDR1 LGHDT and CDR2 YNNKEL (reference sequence).

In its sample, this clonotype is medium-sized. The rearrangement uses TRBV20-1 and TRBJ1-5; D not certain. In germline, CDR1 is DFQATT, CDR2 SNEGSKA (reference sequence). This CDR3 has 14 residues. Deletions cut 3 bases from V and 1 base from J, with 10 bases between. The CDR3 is CSASGGGSNQPQHF. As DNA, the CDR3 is TGCAGTGCTAGTGGTGGAGGGAGCAATCAGCCCCAGCATTTT.

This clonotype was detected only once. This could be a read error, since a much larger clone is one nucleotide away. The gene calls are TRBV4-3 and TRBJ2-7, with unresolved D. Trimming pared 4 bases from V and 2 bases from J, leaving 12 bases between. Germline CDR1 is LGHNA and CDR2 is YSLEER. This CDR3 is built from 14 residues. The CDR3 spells CASSPDANTYEQYF. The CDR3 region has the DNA TGCGCCAGCAGCCCAGATGCTAATACCTACGAGCAGTACTTC.

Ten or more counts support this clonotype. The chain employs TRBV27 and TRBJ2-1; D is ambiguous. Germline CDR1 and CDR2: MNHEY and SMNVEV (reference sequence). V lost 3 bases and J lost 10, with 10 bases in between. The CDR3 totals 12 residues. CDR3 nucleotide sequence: TGTGCCAGCAGTTTTCTGGGGTCGGAGCAGTTCTTC. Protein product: CASSFLGSEQFF.

CDR3 sequence reads: CASQGRGETGELFF. CDR3 DNA: TGTGCCAGCCAGGGGAGGGGAGAGACCGGGGAGCTGTTTTTT. The J gene is TRBJ2-2, the V gene TRBV7-2, with TRBD2 as a possible D gene (7 bases). V was shortened by 8 bases and J by 5 bases, with 15 bases between the two germline ends. Germline V gene lookup returns CDR1 SGHTA and CDR2 FQGNSA. The CDR3 loop spans 14 amino acids.

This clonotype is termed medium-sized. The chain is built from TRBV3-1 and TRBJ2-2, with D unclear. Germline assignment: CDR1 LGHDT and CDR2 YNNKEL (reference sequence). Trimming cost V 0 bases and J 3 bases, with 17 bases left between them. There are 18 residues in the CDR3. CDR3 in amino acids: CASSQDGSLHAYTGELFF. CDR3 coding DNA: TGTGCCAGCAGCCAAGATGGCAGCCTCCACGCCTACACCGGGGAGCTGTTTTTT.

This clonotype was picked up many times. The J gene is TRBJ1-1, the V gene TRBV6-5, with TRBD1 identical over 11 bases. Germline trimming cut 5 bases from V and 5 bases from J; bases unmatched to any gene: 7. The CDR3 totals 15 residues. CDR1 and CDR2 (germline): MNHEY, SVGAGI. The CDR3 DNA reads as TGTGCCAGCAGTGCGGACAGGGGGCGTGGGACTGAAGCTTTCTTT. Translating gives CASSADRGRGTEAFF.

Here the CDR3 DNA reads TGTGCCAGCAGCCCGCGGGGCGGGCCGATCTCCTACGAGCAGTACTTC. Translating gives CASSPRGGPISYEQYF. The V and J genes are TRBV6-2 or TRBV6-3 and TRBJ2-7; maybe TRBD2 (6 bases). Germline-derived CDR1 and CDR2 are MNHEY and SVGEGT. The CDR3 contains 16 residues. The V gene lost 6 bases and the J gene lost 0 bases, with 18 bases spanning the gap.

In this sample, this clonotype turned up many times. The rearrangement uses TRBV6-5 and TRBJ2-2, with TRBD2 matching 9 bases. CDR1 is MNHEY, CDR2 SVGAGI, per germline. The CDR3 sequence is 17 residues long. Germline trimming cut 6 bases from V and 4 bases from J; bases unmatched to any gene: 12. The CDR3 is CASRPYLRGGRTGELFF. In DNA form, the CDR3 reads TGTGCCAGCAGGCCATACTTGCGGGGGGGGCGCACCGGGGAGCTGTTTTTT.

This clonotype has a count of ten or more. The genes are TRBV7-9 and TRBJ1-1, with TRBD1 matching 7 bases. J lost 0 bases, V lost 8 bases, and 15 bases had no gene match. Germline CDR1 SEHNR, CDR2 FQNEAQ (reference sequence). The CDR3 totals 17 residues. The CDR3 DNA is TGTGCCAGCGATTCTCAATACTCGACAGGGATGAACACTGAAGCTTTCTTT. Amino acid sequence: CASDSQYSTGMNTEAFF.

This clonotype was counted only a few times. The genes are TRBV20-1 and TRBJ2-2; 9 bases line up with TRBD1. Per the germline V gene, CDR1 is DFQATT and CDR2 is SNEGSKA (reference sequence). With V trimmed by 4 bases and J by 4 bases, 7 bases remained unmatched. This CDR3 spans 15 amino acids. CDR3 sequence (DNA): TGCAGTGCTATAAGACAGGGGGATATCACCGGGGAGCTGTTTTTT. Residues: CSAIRQGDITGELFF.

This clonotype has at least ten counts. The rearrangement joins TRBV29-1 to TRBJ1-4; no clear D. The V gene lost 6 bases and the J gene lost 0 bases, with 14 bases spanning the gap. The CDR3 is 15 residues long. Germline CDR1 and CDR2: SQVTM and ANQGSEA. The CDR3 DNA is TGCAGCGTCATAAAGGACGGTGCAACTAATGAAAAACTGTTTTTT. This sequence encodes CSVIKDGATNEKLFF.

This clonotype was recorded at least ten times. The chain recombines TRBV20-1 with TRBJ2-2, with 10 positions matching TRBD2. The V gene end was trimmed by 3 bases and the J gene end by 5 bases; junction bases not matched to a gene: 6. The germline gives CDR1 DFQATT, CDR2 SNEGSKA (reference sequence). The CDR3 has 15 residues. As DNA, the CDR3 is TGCAGTGCTAGTCGGACTAGCGGTAGAACCGGGGAGCTGTTTTTT. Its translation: CSASRTSGRTGELFF.